This T cell receptor (beta chain) was captured in a study of cytomegalovirus exposure and HLA in healthy donors. Primers for the PCR totalled 60 Vbeta and 13 Jbeta. Clones were sequenced by immunoSEQ multiplex PCR, and TCRdb holds only the in-frame ones, with some missing. The sample records around 130,000 clones, around 80% being singletons. Germline assignment: CDR1 SGHTA and CDR2 FQGNSA. This CDR3 region has 13 residues. With V trimmed by 4 bases and J by 10 bases, 10 bases remained unmatched. This clone occurred a few times. The TCR originated in a man between 18 and 35 years old in good health and CMV-seronegative. The sequenced sample was PBMCs. The chain is built from TRBV7-2 and TRBJ2-7, with 7 bases fitting TRBD2. CDR3 residues: CASSSERLAGQYF. CDR3 DNA: TGTGCCAGCAGCTCGGAAAGACTAGCAGGCCAGTACTTC.